This T cell receptor (beta chain) is from a study of blood T cell repertoires in COVID-19. Concerning this clone itself: The junction shows a germline mismatch at one end, possibly a read error.

Assay used: immunoSEQ multiplex PCR; TCRdb lists only in-frame clones, some missing. The sample records around 100,000 clones, roughly 86% being singletons. From germline, CDR1 is SGHNT and CDR2 YYREEE (reference sequence). The CDR3 has 15 amino acids. The receptor was derived from a man in his forties or fifties with active or convalescent COVID-19. What was sequenced was peripheral blood. The chain uses TRBV5-4 and TRBJ1-5, with TRBD1 identical over 10 bases. The CDR3 region is CASSLDRGTNQPQHF. The CDR3 region has the DNA TGTGCCAGCAGTTTGGACAGGGGGACCAATCAGCCCCAGCATTTT.